These 25 T cell receptor beta chains were all obtained from the same sample, sequenced in a study of T cell responses to AZD1222 COVID-19 vaccine. Sequencing used immunoSEQ multiplex PCR; TCRdb keeps in-frame clones, though not all of them. The sample holds about 97,000 clones, less than 95% seen once. Sequences were derived from peripheral blood, sampled on day 0 of AZD1222 vaccination. The receptors originated from an adult in good health.

The V and J genes are TRBV7-2 and TRBJ1-1; 8 positions agree with TRBD1. The germline CDR1 and CDR2 sequences are SGHTA and FQGNSA. The CDR3 spans 18 residues. V lost 2 bases, J lost 8 bases, and 19 bases stayed unmatched. The CDR3 region has the DNA TGTGCCAGCAGCTTAAGTCCAGGACAGGGATGGGGAGATGAAGAAGCTTTCTTT. It translates to CASSLSPGQGWGDEEAFF.

This sequence joins TRBV6-4 and TRBJ2-4, with unresolved D. Germline V gene data show CDR1 as MRHNA and CDR2 as SNTAGT. The CDR3 extends over 16 amino acids. V was cut by 6 bases and J by 0 bases, with 15 bases left in between. The CDR3 sequence is CASSTELKSAKNIQYF. CDR3 bases: TGTGCCAGCAGCACGGAGCTGAAATCAGCCAAAAACATTCAGTACTTC.

This chain links TRBV6-5 with TRBJ2-7, with no clear D. The CDR3 contains 14 residues. CDR1 is MNHEY, CDR2 SVGAGI, per germline. With 0 bases removed from V and 5 bases from J, the gap between germline ends came to 11 bases. CDR3 sequence: CASSYSVTTNEQYF. CDR3 in DNA: TGTGCCAGCAGTTACTCGGTAACAACAAACGAGCAGTACTTC.

V is TRBV7-2 and J is TRBJ2-3; D is possibly TRBD1 (5 bases). The V gene's germline CDR1 is SGHTA and CDR2 FQGNSA. V was pared by 2 bases and J by 1 base, with 10 bases between. CDR3 size: 15 residues. CDR3 protein: CASSLYWGGTDTQYF. The DNA for the CDR3 is TGTGCCAGCAGCTTATATTGGGGCGGCACAGATACGCAGTATTTT. Full variable domain (missing parts from reference TRBV7-2 and TRBJ2-3): GAGVSQSPSNKVTEKGKDVELRCDPISGHTALYWYRQSLGQGLEFLIYFQGNSAPDKSGLPSDRFSAERTGGSVSTLTIQRTQQEDSAVYLCASSLYWGGTDTQYFGPGTRLTVL.

The V call is TRBV19, the J call TRBJ1-2; the D gene is possibly TRBD1 (6 bases). Trimming stripped 3 bases from V and 6 bases from J, with 17 bases between. CDR3 length: 15 residues. Germline CDR1 LNHDA, CDR2 SQIVND (reference sequence). The CDR3 sequence: CASSILAGGIDGYTF. The CDR3 region has the DNA TGTGCCAGTAGTATTTTAGCTGGGGGCATTGATGGCTACACCTTC. The complete variable domain, with remaining parts taken from reference TRBV19 and TRBJ1-2, reads DGGITQSPKYLFRKEGQNVTLSCEQNLNHDAMYWYRQDPGQGLRLIYYSQIVNDFQKGDIAEGYSVSREKKESFPLTVTSAQKNPTAFYLCASSILAGGIDGYTFGSGTRLTVV.

V is TRBV19 and J is TRBJ1-1, with D unresolved. Per the germline V gene, CDR1 is LNHDA and CDR2 is SQIVND (reference sequence). The CDR3 has 14 residues. Trimming cost V 5 bases and J 7 bases, with 17 bases left between them. The CDR3, as DNA: TGTGCCAGTAGTGAAGGTCCGGGTATGGTTGAAGCTTTCTTT. Amino acid sequence: CASSEGPGMVEAFF.

The V gene is TRBV18, the J gene TRBJ2-3, with 11 bases identical to TRBD1. The V gene end was trimmed by 6 bases and the J gene end by 2 bases; junction bases not matched to a gene: 13. This CDR3 has 18 amino acids. The V gene's germline CDR1 is KGHSH and CDR2 LQKENI. The CDR3 DNA reads TGTGCCAGCTCTGCAAACCTACCGGGACAGGGGGTCACAGATACGCAGTATTTT. Translation: CASSANLPGQGVTDTQYF.

The chain is built from TRBV19 and TRBJ2-3; 8 positions agree with TRBD2. This CDR3 has 16 residues. Germline V gene lookup returns CDR1 LNHDA and CDR2 SQIVND (reference sequence). V was clipped by 3 bases and J by 4 bases; unmatched bases: 9. The CDR3 DNA is TGTGCCAGTAGTATTAATTATCTAGCGGGTGCAGATACGCAGTATTTT. Translation: CASSINYLAGADTQYF.

The chain uses TRBV3-1 (or the pseudogene TRBV3-2) and TRBJ1-2; D possibly corresponds to TRBD1 (5 bases). From germline, CDR1 is LGHDT and CDR2 YNNKEL (reference sequence). The CDR3 runs to 12 residues. The V end was cut by 0 bases, the J end by 10 bases, with 9 bases between. CDR3 sequence reads: CASSQEGEDYTF. As DNA, the CDR3 is TGTGCCAGCAGCCAAGAGGGGGAGGACTACACCTTC.

The J gene is TRBJ1-2, the V gene TRBV6-5; D remains unclear. The germline CDR1 and CDR2 sequences are MNHEY and SVGAGI. This CDR3 spans 15 amino acids. The V gene lost 6 bases and the J gene lost 7 bases, with 21 bases spanning the gap. The CDR3 sequence: CASSVTNLGDTGYTF. The CDR3 DNA reads TGTGCCAGCAGCGTTACGAACTTAGGTGACACTGGCTACACCTTC.

This chain links TRBV3-1 (or the pseudogene TRBV3-2) with TRBJ2-3; 12 bases match TRBD2. CDR1 is LGHDT, CDR2 YNNKEL, per germline (reference sequence). This CDR3 has 19 amino acids. The V gene end was trimmed by 0 bases and the J gene end by 0 bases; junction bases not matched to a gene: 7. As DNA, the CDR3 is TGTGCCAGCAGCCAAGATTCGGCTAGCGGGGGGGTTAGCACAGATACGCAGTATTTT. It codes for CASSQDSASGGVSTDTQYF.

Here the CDR3 DNA reads TGTGCCAGCAGCACAGGGGGGTCCTACAATGAGCAGTTCTTC. It translates to CASSTGGSYNEQFF. The chain combines TRBV5-8 with TRBJ2-1; 8 nucleotides align to TRBD1. The CDR3 loop spans 14 amino acids. V lost 4 bases, J lost 1 base, and 1 base stayed unmatched. CDR1 SGHTS and CDR2 YDEGEE come from the germline V gene.

The chain has TRBV6-5 and TRBJ1-1, with a possible D match to TRBD1 (6 bases). Germline V lookup: CDR1 MNHEY, CDR2 SVGAGI. Trimming took off 6 bases at V and 10 bases at J, with 18 bases between the two ends. The CDR3 length is 13 residues. CDR3 coding DNA: TGTGCCAGCAGCTTAACAGGGAAAGGAGGAGCTTTCTTT. It is translated as CASSLTGKGGAFF.

V gene TRBV4-1 combines with J gene TRBJ1-1; D gene uncertain. The CDR3 spans 13 residues. V was clipped by 3 bases and J by 7 bases, with 12 bases between them. Germline loops: CDR1 MGHRA, CDR2 YSYEKL. As DNA, the CDR3 is TGCGCCAGCAGCCACCCGGACGGGTATGAAGCTTTCTTT. Its translation: CASSHPDGYEAFF.

The CDR3 nucleotides read TGCAGCGTTGAAGATCGGCGGGAGAATTATGGCTACACCTTC. Encoded protein: CSVEDRRENYGYTF. The chain joins TRBV29-1 to TRBJ1-2, with no clear D. CDR1 and CDR2 from the germline V gene are SQVTM and ANQGSEA. Trimming shortened V by 0 bases and J by 5 bases, and 13 bases separated the two germline ends. The CDR3 contains 14 residues.

The genes are TRBV12-3 or TRBV12-4 and TRBJ1-1, with D possibly being TRBD1 (6 bases). CDR3 length: 13 amino acids. V lost 5 bases and J lost 9, with 16 bases in between. Here the CDR3 reads CASSLSGGDKAFF. CDR3 DNA: TGTGCCAGCAGTCTAAGCGGGGGGGACAAAGCTTTCTTT.

The chain is built from TRBV7-9 and TRBJ2-2; 10 bases line up with TRBD2. The length of the CDR3 is 18 residues. Per germline, CDR1 SEHNR and CDR2 FQNEAQ (reference sequence). With 0 bases clipped from V and 1 base from J, the junction kept 5 bases outside the gene matches. The CDR3 sequence: CASSLALAGGKNTGELFF. The CDR3 DNA is TGTGCCAGCAGCTTAGCCTTAGCGGGGGGAAAGAACACCGGGGAGCTGTTTTTT.

This clone was observed once. The chain uses TRBV5-6 and TRBJ2-2; 8 bases map to TRBD2. CDR1 SGHDT and CDR2 YYEEEE come from the germline V gene. V lost 5 bases, J lost 7 bases, and 10 bases stayed unmatched. This CDR3 has 15 amino acids. DNA for the CDR3: TGTGCCAGCAGAATCTCCGGGACTAGTGGCGGGGAGCTGTTTTTT. Amino acids: CASRISGTSGGELFF.

This chain joins TRBV15 and TRBJ1-5; D call uncertain. Between the trimmed V and J ends, which lost 1 base and 2 bases, there was a span of 9 bases. Germline CDR1 and CDR2: LNHNV and YYDKDF (reference sequence). There are 15 residues in the CDR3. The CDR3 loop is CATSRGGGGNQPQHF. The CDR3 DNA reads as TGTGCCACCAGCAGAGGGGGAGGCGGCAATCAGCCCCAGCATTTT. Using reference TRBV15 and TRBJ1-5 for the parts outside the CDR3, the full variable domain is DAMVIQNPRYQVTQFGKPVTLSCSQTLNHNVMYWYQQKSSQAPKLLFHYYDKDFNNEADTPDNFQSRRPNTSFCFLDIRSPGLGDTAMYLCATSRGGGGNQPQHFGDGTRLSIL.

V usage is TRBV7-8 and J usage is TRBJ1-1; D is perhaps TRBD1 (5 bases). The CDR3 covers 16 residues. The germline V gene has CDR1 SGHVS and CDR2 FQNEAQ. V dropped 2 bases and J dropped 7 bases, with 20 bases sitting between them. CDR3: CASSLRTGDRPNEAFF. The CDR3 DNA sequence: TGTGCCAGCAGCTTAAGGACGGGGGACCGCCCGAATGAAGCTTTCTTT.

J is TRBJ1-1 and V is TRBV19, with 10 bases fitting TRBD1. Germline CDR1 LNHDA, CDR2 SQIVND (reference sequence). The V gene end was trimmed by 5 bases and the J gene end by 5 bases; junction bases not matched to a gene: 8. This CDR3 contains 15 residues. The CDR3 region is CASSPRDRGTTEAFF. The CDR3 nucleotides read TGTGCCAGTAGTCCCAGGGACAGGGGAACGACTGAAGCTTTCTTT.

The V call is TRBV5-1, the J call TRBJ2-3; 7 nucleotides align to TRBD2. V dropped 5 bases and J dropped 0; count of bases not matched to a gene: 9. Germline assignment: CDR1 SGHRS and CDR2 YFSETQ. The CDR3 has 16 amino acids. The chain's CDR3 is CASRAGRGRSTDTQYF. The CDR3 DNA is TGCGCCAGCAGGGCAGGGAGGGGACGTAGCACAGATACGCAGTATTTT.

The V call is TRBV28, the J call TRBJ1-1; D possibly corresponds to TRBD1 (5 bases). The V end lost 3 bases, the J end lost 7 bases, and 6 bases lay between the germline ends. This CDR3 comprises 11 residues. Germline values: CDR1 MDHEN, CDR2 SYDVKM. The CDR3 nucleotides read TGTGCCAGCAGTTTTACAGGTGAAGCTTTCTTT. It translates to CASSFTGEAFF. Full variable domain (missing parts from reference TRBV28 and TRBJ1-1): DVKVTQSSRYLVKRTGEKVFLECVQDMDHENMFWYRQDPGLGLRLIYFSYDVKMKEKGDIPEGYSVSREKKERFSLILESASTNQTSMYLCASSFTGEAFFGQGTRLTVV.

The chain has TRBV19 and TRBJ1-6; D is ambiguous. Germline-derived CDR1 and CDR2 are LNHDA and SQIVND (reference sequence). There are 15 residues in the CDR3. The V gene lost 6 bases and the J gene lost 0 bases, with 9 bases spanning the gap. The CDR3 loop is CASRRGSSYNSPLHF. For the CDR3, the DNA is TGTGCCAGTAGACGCGGGAGCTCCTATAATTCACCCCTCCACTTT.

The V call is TRBV19, the J call TRBJ1-1; a possible D gene is TRBD1 (5 bases). The CDR3 loop spans 14 amino acids. Per germline, CDR1 LNHDA and CDR2 SQIVND (reference sequence). V gave up 5 bases and J gave up 1 base, with 11 bases separating them. The CDR3 DNA reads as TGTGCCAGTAGTTTGGACACCGAGAACACTGAAGCTTTCTTT. Its protein product is CASSLDTENTEAFF.